This entry describes one T cell receptor (beta chain). Its antigen is unidentified. The CDR3 loop spans 15 amino acids. V was pared by 10 bases and J by 5 bases, with 21 bases between. Germline CDR1 and CDR2: LGHDT and YNNKEL (reference sequence). The data are from a study of identical twins. The study, taken as a whole, reports: Reduced insertions were recorded for abundant cord blood beta clonotypes, with no such pattern in memory repertoires. Analyses of zero insertions could be partly confounded by invariant MAIT and iNKT cells.

A universal primer binding site was introduced by template switching. The final cDNA contained unique molecular identifiers. TCRdb ran MiXCR on the 5' RACE reads and lists one entry per CDR3 protein. The table has approximately 680,000 distinct CDR3 sequences, about 7% seen once; the top ten hold 1.5% to 2%. This same sample was also taken into another study, of yellow fever vaccine responses in identical twins.

This chain uses TRBV3-1 with TRBJ2-1, with TRBD2 as a possible D gene (6 bases). The specimen was PBMCs. The origin of this receptor is a woman aged 18-29 years in good health. The CDR3 region has the DNA TGTGCCACCTGCCCGGGGATTAGCGGTAACAATGAGCAGTTCTTC. This translates into CATCPGISGNNEQFF.